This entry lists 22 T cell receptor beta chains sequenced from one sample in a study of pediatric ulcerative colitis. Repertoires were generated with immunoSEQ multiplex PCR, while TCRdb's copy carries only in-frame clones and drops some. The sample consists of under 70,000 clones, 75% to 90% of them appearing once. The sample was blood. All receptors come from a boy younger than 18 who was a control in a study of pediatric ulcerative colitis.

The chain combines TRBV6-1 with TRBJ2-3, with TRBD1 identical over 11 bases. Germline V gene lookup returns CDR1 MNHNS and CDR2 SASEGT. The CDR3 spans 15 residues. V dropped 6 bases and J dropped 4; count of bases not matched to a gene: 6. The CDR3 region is CASRVGQGAPDTQYF. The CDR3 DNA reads TGTGCCAGCAGGGTTGGACAGGGGGCCCCAGATACGCAGTATTTT.

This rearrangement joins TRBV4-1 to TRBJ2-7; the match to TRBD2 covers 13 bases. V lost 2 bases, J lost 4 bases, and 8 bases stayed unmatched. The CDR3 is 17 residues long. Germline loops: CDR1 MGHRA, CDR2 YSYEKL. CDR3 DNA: TGCGCCAGCAGCCAACCTACTAGCGGGAGGGCCAGGTACGAGCAGTACTTC. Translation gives CASSQPTSGRARYEQYF.

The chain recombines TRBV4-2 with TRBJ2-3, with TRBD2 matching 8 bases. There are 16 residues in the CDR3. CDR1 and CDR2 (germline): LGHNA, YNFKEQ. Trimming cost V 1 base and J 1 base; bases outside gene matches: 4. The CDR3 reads CASSQGGTRGTDTQYF. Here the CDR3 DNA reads TGTGCCAGCAGCCAAGGGGGGACTAGGGGCACAGATACGCAGTATTTT.

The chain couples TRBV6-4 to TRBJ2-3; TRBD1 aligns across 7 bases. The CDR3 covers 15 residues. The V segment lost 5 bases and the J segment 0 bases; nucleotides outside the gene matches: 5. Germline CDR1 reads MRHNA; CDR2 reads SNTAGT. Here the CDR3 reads CASSPGTESTDTQYF. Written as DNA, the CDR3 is TGTGCCAGCAGTCCCGGGACAGAGAGCACAGATACGCAGTATTTT.

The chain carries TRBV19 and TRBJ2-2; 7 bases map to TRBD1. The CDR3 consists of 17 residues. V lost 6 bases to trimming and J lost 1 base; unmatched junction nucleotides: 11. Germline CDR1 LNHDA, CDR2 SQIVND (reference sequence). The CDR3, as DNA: TGTGCCAGTAGCACCTTCAACGACAGGGTGAACACCGGGGAGCTGTTTTTT. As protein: CASSTFNDRVNTGELFF.

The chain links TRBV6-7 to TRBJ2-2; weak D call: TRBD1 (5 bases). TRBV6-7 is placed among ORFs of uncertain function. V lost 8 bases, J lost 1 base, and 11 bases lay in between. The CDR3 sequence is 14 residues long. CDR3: CASVWGENTGELFF. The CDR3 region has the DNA TGTGCCAGCGTTTGGGGCGAGAACACCGGGGAGCTGTTTTTT.

Written as DNA, the CDR3 is TGTGCCAGCTCAAGGACTAGCGGGGGGGCAAGCACAGATACGCAGTATTTT. Its protein product is CASSRTSGGASTDTQYF. The chain is built from TRBV18 and TRBJ2-3; TRBD2 aligns across 15 bases. Germline values: CDR1 KGHSH, CDR2 LQKENI. The CDR3 is 17 amino acids. V shed 5 bases, J shed 0 bases, and the junction held 3 bases outside the gene matches. The complete variable domain, with remaining parts taken from reference TRBV18 and TRBJ2-3, reads NAGVMQNPRHLVRRRGQEARLRCSPMKGHSHVYWYRQLPEEGLKFMVYLQKENIIDESGMPKERFSAEFPKEGPSILRIQQVVRGDSAAYFCASSRTSGGASTDTQYFGPGTRLTVL.

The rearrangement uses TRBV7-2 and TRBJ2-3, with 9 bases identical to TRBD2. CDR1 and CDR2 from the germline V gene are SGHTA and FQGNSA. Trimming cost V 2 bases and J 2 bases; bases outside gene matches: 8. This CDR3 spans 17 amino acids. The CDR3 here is CASSLRAGGPHTDTQYF. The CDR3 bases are TGTGCCAGCAGCTTAAGGGCGGGGGGGCCGCACACAGATACGCAGTATTTT.

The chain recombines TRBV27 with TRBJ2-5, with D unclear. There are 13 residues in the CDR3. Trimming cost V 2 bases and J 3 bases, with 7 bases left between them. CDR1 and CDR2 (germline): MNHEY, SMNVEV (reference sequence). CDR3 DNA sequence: TGTGCCAGCAGTTTAAGGGAAAAAGAGACCCAGTACTTC. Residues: CASSLREKETQYF.

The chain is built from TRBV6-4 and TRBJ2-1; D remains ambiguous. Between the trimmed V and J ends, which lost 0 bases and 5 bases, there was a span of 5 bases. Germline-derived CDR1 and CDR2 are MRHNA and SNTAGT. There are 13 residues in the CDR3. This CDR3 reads CASSDSSNNEQFF. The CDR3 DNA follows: TGTGCCAGCAGTGACTCGTCGAACAATGAGCAGTTCTTC.

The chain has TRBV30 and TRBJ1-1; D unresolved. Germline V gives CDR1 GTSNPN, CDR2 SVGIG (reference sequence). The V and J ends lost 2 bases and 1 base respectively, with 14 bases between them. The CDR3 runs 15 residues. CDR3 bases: TGTGCCTGGAGTCAAGGCGAGGCGGCGAACACTGAAGCTTTCTTT. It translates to CAWSQGEAANTEAFF.

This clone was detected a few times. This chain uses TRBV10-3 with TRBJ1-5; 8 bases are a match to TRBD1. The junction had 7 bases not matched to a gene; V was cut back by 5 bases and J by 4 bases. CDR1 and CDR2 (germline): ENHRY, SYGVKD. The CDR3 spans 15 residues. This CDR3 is CAISRDRGGNQPQHF. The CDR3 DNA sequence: TGTGCCATCAGTCGAGACAGGGGAGGTAATCAGCCCCAGCATTTT.

CDR3 sequence reads: CASSSQLAGGPETQYF. CDR3 in DNA: TGTGCCAGCAGCTCTCAACTAGCGGGAGGGCCAGAGACCCAGTACTTC. The rearrangement uses TRBV7-6 and TRBJ2-5; 13 bases align to TRBD2. This CDR3 region has 16 residues. The V gene end was trimmed by 4 bases and the J gene end by 4 bases; junction bases not matched to a gene: 6. Per the germline V gene, CDR1 is SGHVS and CDR2 is FNYEAQ. Based on the CDR3 plus reference TRBV7-6 and TRBJ2-5, the full variable domain is GAGVSQSPRYKVTKRGQDVALRCDPISGHVSLYWYRQALGQGPEFLTYFNYEAQQDKSGLPNDRFSAERPEGSISTLTIQRTEQRDSAMYRCASSSQLAGGPETQYFGPGTRLLVL.

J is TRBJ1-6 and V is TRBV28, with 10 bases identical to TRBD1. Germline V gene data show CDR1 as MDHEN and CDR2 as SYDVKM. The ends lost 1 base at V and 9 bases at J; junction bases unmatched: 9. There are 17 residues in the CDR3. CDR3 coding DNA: TGTGCCAGCAGTTTATCAATGGGACAGGGGCTCAGTTCACCCCTCCACTTT. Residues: CASSLSMGQGLSSPLHF.

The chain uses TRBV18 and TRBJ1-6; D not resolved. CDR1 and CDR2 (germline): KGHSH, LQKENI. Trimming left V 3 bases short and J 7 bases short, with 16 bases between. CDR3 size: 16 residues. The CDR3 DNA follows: TGTGCCAGCTCACCCCCCGGACGGGCCAGAAATTCACCCCTCCACTTT. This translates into CASSPPGRARNSPLHF.

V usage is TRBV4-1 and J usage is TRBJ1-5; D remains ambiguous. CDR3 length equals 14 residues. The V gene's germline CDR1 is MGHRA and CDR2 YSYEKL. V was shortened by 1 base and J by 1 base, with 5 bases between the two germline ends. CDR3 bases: TGCGCCAGCAGCCAAGCTTCCAGCAATCAGCCCCAGCATTTT. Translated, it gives CASSQASSNQPQHF.

CDR3 DNA sequence: TGTGCCAGCAGTGATCCGACGGGCGGACTGTTTTTT. Its translation: CASSDPTGGLFF. V is TRBV25-1 and J is TRBJ1-4; no clear D gene. The length of the CDR3 is 12 residues. Germline V gives CDR1 MGHDK, CDR2 SYGVNS. V lost 3 bases and J 13 bases, leaving 12 bases between the germline ends.

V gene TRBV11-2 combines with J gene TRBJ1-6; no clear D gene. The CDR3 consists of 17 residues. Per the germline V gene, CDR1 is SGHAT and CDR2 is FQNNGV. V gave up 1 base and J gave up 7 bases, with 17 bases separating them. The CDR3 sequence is CASSLVLRDKRNSPLHF. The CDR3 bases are TGTGCCAGCAGCTTAGTCCTGAGGGATAAGAGGAATTCACCCCTCCACTTT.

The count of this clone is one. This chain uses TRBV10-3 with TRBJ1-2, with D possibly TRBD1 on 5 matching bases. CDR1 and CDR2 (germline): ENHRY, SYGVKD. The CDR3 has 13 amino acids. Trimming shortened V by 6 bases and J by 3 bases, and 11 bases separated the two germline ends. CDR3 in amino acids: CAISPGTDYGYTF. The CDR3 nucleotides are TGTGCCATCAGCCCCGGGACTGACTATGGCTACACCTTC.

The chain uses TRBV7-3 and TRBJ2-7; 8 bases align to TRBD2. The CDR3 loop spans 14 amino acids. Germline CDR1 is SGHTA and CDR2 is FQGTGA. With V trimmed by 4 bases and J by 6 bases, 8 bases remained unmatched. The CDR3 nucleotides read TGTGCCAGCAGCTCTCCGGGTGCGGGGGGCGAGCAGTACTTC. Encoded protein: CASSSPGAGGEQYF.

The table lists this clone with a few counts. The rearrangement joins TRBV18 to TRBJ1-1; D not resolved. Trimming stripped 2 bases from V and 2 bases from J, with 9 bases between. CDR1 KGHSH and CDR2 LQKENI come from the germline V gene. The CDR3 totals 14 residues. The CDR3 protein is CASSPSGTNTEAFF. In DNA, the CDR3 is TGTGCCAGCTCACCATCAGGAACAAACACTGAAGCTTTCTTT.

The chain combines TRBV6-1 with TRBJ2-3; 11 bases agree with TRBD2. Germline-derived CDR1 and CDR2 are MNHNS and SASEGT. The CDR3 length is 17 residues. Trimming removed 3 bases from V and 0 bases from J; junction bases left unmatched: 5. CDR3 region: CASSDPGTSGSTDTQYF. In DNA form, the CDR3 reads TGTGCCAGCAGTGATCCCGGGACTAGCGGTAGCACAGATACGCAGTATTTT.